Listed here is a single T cell receptor beta chain. Original handling: Estimates of nucleated cell counts were drawn from the amplification of reference gene primers. Produced via immunoSEQ multiplex PCR; TCRdb's table is partial and in-frame only. From that table come the V and J calls and clone size; the DNA was used to work out D and trimming. This table has under 80,000 clones, 88% appearing once. These data belong to a study of blood T cell repertoires in COVID-19. About the study: The samples span acute and convalescent COVID-19 from the United States, Italy and Spain. T cells, B-cell-depleted T cells, or PBMCs supplied cDNA or gDNA.

Per the germline V gene, CDR1 is SGHNT and CDR2 is YENEEA. The CDR3 is 16 residues long. Trimming cost V 5 bases and J 6 bases; bases outside gene matches: 11. The clonotype comes from a human donor in a cohort sampled during active COVID-19. The chain recombines TRBV11-3 with TRBJ2-2; 8 bases line up with TRBD1. Input material: peripheral blood. This chain's CDR3 is CASSQGTGDSAGELFF. Written as DNA, the CDR3 is TGTGCCAGCAGCCAGGGGACAGGTGATTCCGCCGGGGAGCTGTTTTTT.